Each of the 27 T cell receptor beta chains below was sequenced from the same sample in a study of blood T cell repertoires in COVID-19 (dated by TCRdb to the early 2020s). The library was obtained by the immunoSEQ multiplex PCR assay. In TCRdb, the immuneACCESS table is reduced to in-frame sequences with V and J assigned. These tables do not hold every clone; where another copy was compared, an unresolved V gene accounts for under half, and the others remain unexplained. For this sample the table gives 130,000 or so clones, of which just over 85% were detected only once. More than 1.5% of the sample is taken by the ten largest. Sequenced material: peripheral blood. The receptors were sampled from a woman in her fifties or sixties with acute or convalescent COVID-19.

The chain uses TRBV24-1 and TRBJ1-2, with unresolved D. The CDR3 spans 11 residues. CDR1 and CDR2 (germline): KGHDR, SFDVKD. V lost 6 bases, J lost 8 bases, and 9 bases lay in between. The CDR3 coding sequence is TGTGCCACCAGTCAAGGGAGAGGCTACACCTTC. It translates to CATSQGRGYTF.

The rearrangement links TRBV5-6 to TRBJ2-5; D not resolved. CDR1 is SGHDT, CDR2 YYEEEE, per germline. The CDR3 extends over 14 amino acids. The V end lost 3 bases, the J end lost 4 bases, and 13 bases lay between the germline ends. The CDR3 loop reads CASSSPPRRETQYF. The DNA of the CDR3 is TGTGCCAGCAGCTCTCCCCCGAGGCGAGAGACCCAGTACTTC.

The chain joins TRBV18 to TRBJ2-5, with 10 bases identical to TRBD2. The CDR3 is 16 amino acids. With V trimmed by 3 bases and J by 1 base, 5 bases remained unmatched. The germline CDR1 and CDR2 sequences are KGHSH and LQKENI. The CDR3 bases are TGTGCCAGCTCACCCCTCCTAGCGGGGGCCCAAGAGACCCAGTACTTC. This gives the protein CASSPLLAGAQETQYF.

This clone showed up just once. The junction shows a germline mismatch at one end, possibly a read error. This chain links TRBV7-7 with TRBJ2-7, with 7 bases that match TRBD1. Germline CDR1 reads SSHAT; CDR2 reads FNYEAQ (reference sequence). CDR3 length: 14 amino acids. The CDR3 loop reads CASSPDRDSYEQYF. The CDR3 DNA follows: TGTGCTAGCAGCCCAGACAGGGATTCCTACGAGCAGTACTTC. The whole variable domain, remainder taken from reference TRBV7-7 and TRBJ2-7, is GAGVSQSPRYKVTKRGQDVTLRCDPISSHATLYWYQQALGQGPEFLTYFNYEAQPDKSGLPSDRFSAERPEGSISTLTIQRTEQRDSAMYRCASSPDRDSYEQYFGPGTRLTVT.

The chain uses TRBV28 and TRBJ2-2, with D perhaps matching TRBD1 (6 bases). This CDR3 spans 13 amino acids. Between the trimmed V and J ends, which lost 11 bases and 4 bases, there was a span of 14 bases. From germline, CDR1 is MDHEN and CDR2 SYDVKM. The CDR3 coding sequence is TGTGCCCCGAAGGGGACACCCACCGGGGAGCTGTTTTTT. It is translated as CAPKGTPTGELFF.

The CDR3 loop reads CASSSSTGFGANVLTF. The CDR3 DNA is TGTGCCAGCAGTTCGTCGACAGGGTTTGGGGCCAACGTCCTGACTTTC. V is TRBV28 and J is TRBJ2-6, with 7 positions matching TRBD1. CDR1 is MDHEN, CDR2 SYDVKM, per germline. V shed 4 bases, J shed 3 bases, and the junction held 6 bases outside the gene matches. CDR3 length equals 16 residues.

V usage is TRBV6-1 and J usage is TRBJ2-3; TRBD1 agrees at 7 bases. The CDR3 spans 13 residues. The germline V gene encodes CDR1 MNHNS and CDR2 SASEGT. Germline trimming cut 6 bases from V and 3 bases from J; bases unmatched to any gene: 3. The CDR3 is CASSKGQTDTQYF. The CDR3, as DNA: TGTGCCAGCAGCAAGGGACAGACAGATACGCAGTATTTT.

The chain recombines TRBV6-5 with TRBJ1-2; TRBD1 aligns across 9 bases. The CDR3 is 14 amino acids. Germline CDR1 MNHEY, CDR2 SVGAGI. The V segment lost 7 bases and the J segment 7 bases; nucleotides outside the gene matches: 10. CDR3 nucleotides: TGTGCCAGCAAAGGGACAGGGAAAGGGAGTGGCTACACCTTC. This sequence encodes CASKGTGKGSGYTF.

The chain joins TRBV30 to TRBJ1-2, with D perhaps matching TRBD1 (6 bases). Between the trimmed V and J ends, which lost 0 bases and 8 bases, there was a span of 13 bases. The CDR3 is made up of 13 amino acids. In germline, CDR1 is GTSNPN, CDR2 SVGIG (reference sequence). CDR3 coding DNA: TGTGCCTGGAGTGTAAGATTCAGGGGAGGCTACACCTTC. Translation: CAWSVRFRGGYTF.

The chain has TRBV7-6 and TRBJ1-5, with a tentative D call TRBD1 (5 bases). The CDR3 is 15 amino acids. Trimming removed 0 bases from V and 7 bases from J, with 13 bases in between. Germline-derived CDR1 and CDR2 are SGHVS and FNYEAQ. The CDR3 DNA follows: TGTGCCAGCAGCTTAGCAGCAGGGCAGGGACAGCCCCAGCATTTT. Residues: CASSLAAGQGQPQHF.

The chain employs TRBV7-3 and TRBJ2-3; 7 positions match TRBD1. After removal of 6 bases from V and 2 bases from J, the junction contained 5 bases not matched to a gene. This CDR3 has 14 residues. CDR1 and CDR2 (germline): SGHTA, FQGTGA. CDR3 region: CASSSGQTTDTQYF. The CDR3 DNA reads TGTGCCAGCAGTTCGGGACAGACCACAGATACGCAGTATTTT.

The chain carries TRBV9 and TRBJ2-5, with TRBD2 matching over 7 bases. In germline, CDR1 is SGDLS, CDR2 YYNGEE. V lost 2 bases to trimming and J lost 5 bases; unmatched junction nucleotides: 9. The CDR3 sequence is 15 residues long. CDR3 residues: CASSVDGLGGETQYF. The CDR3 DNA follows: TGTGCCAGCAGCGTTGATGGGCTGGGAGGGGAGACCCAGTACTTC.

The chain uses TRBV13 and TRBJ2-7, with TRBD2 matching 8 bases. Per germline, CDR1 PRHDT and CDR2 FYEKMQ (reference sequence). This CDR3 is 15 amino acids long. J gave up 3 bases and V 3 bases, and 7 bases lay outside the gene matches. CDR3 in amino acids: CASSLGRRGVYEQYF. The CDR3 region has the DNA TGTGCCAGCAGCTTGGGGAGGCGGGGGGTCTACGAGCAGTACTTC. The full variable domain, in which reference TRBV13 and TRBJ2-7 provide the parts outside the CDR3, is AAGVIQSPRHLIKEKRETATLKCYPIPRHDTVYWYQQGPGQDPQFLISFYEKMQSDKGSIPDRFSAQQFSDYHSELNMSSLELGDSALYFCASSLGRRGVYEQYFGPGTRLTVT.

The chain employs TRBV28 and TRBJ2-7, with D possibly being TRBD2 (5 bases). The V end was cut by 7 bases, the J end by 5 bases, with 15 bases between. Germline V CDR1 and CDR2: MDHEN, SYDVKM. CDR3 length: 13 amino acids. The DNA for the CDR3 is TGTGCCAGCACCCCGGGAACTTCAGACGAGCAGTACTTC. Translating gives CASTPGTSDEQYF.

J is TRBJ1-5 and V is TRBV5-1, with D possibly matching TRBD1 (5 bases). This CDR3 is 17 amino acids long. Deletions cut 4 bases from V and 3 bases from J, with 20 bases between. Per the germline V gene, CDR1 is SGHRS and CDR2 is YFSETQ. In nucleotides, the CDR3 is TGCGCCAGCAGCGAGGGACCTACGGGGGAATACAATCAGCCCCAGCATTTT. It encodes CASSEGPTGEYNQPQHF.

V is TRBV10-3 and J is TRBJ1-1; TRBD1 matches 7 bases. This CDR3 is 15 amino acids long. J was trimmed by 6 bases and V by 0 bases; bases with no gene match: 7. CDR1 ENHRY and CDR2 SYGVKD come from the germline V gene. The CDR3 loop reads CAISESWDSSAEAFF. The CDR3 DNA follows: TGTGCCATCAGTGAGTCGTGGGACAGCTCTGCTGAAGCTTTCTTT.

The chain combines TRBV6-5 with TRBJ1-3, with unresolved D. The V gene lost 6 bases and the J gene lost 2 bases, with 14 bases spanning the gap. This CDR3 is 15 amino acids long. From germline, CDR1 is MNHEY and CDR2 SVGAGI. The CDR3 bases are TGTGCCAGCAGACCCACTACCTTGGCTGGAAACACCATATATTTT. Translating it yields CASRPTTLAGNTIYF.

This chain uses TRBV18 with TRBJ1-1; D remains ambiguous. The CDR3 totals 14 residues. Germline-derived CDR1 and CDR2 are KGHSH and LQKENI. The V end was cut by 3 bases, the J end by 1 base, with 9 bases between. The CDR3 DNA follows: TGTGCCAGCTCACCTGAGGGTACGAACACTGAAGCTTTCTTT. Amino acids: CASSPEGTNTEAFF. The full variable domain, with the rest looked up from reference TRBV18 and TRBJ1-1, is NAGVMQNPRHLVRRRGQEARLRCSPMKGHSHVYWYRQLPEEGLKFMVYLQKENIIDESGMPKERFSAEFPKEGPSILRIQQVVRGDSAAYFCASSPEGTNTEAFFGQGTRLTVV.

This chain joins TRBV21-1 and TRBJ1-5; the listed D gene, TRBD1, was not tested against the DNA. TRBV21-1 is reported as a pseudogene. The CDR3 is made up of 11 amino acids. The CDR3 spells CASRGGQPQHF. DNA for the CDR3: TGTGCCAGCAGAGGGGGTCAGCCCCAGCATTTT.

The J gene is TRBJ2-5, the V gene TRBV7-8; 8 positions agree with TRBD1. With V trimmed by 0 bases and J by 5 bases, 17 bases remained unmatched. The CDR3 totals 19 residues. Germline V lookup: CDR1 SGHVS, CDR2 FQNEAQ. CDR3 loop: CASSLAGGMTGAGLETQYF. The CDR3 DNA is TGTGCCAGCAGCTTAGCTGGGGGGATGACAGGGGCTGGTTTGGAGACCCAGTACTTC.

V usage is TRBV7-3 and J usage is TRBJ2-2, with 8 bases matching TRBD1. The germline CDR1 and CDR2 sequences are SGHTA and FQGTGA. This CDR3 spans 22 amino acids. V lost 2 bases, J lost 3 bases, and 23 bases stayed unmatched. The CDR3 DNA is TGTGCCAGCAGCTTACTTCGGCTAAACGGAGCAGTGAGGGGACAGGACACCGGGGAGCTGTTTTTT. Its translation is CASSLLRLNGAVRGQDTGELFF.

The CDR3 bases are TGTGCCAGCAGCTTAGGTGGTGAGGGCACAGATACGCAGTATTTT. It encodes CASSLGGEGTDTQYF. The chain uses TRBV7-9 and TRBJ2-3; D not certain. This CDR3 spans 15 amino acids. With 1 base removed from V and 1 base from J, the gap between germline ends came to 9 bases. From germline, CDR1 is SEHNR and CDR2 FQNEAQ (reference sequence).

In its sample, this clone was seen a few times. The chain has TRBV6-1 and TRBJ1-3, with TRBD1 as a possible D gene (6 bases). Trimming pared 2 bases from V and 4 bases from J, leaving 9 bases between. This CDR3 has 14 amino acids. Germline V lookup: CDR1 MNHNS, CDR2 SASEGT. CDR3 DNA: TGTGCCAGCAGTGAAAAAACAGGGGGAAACACCATATATTTT. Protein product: CASSEKTGGNTIYF.

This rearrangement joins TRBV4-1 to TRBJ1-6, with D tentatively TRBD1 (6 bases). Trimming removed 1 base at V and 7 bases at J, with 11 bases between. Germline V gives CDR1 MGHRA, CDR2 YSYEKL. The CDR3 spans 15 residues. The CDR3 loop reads CASSQVWTDNSPLHF. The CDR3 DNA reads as TGCGCCAGCAGCCAAGTTTGGACAGACAATTCACCCCTCCACTTT.

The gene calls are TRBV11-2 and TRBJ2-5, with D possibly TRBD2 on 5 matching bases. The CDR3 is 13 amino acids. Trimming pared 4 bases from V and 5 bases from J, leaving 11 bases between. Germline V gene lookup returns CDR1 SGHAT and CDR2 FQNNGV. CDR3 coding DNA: TGTGCCAGCAGCTCTAGCCGTTCGGAGACCCAGTACTTC. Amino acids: CASSSSRSETQYF.

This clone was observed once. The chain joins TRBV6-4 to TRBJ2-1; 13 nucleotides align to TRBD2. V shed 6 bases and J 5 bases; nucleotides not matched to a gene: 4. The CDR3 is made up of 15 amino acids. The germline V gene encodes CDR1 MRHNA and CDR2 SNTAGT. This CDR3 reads CASRTSGGVHNEQFF. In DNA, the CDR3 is TGTGCCAGCAGAACTAGCGGGGGGGTCCACAATGAGCAGTTCTTC.

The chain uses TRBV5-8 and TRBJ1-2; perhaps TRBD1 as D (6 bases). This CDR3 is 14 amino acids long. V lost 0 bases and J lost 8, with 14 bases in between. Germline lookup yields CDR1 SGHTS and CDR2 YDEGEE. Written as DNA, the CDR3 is TGTGCCAGCAGCTTGGCCGGGGGGCCTCCGGGCTACACCTTC. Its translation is CASSLAGGPPGYTF.